This T cell receptor beta chain was profiled in a study of blood T cell repertoires in COVID-19. At the level of the study: T cells, B-cell-depleted T cells, or PBMCs provided the cDNA or gDNA that served as material.

Germline CDR1 and CDR2: SGHRS and YFSETQ. The CDR3 loop spans 14 amino acids. The V gene lost 4 bases and the J gene lost 0 bases, with 11 bases spanning the gap. TCRdb's table, derived via immunoSEQ multiplex PCR, lists solely in-frame clones and lacks some. The table shows fewer than 75,000 clones, with 89% occurring only once. The chain uses TRBV5-1 and TRBJ2-7, with D possibly being TRBD1 (6 bases). The clonotype originates from a man older than 75 with acute or convalescent COVID-19. What was sequenced was peripheral blood. Here the CDR3 reads CASSGTGNSYEQYF. The CDR3 DNA sequence: TGCGCCAGCAGCGGAACAGGGAACTCCTACGAGCAGTACTTC.